Below are 17 T cell receptor beta chains sequenced from a single sample in a study of beta chain features in type 1 diabetes. Since all of the isolated RNA was reverse transcribed, expressed TCRB transcripts were what got sequenced. Clones were read by immunoSEQ multiplex PCR, and TCRdb kept only the in-frame ones, dropping some. The data show approximately 340,000 clones, about 15% seen once. The sample taken for sequencing was naive CD4+ T cells from blood. The receptor set was obtained from a woman aged 18-35 years in good health.

This clone was detected only a few times. The sample carries other DNA sequences with the same CDR3. The V gene is TRBV5-1, the J gene TRBJ2-1, with TRBD2 matching 12 bases. The CDR3 length is 15 residues. The germline V gene has CDR1 SGHRS and CDR2 YFSETQ. Trimming at V came to 4 bases and at J to 3 bases, leaving 2 bases not matched to a gene. CDR3 in DNA: TGCGCCAGCAGCCCGACTAGCGGGAGCTACAATGAGCAGTTCTTC. Amino acid sequence: CASSPTSGSYNEQFF.

Only a few counts were recorded for this clone. The V gene is TRBV18, the J gene TRBJ2-7; 7 bases agree with TRBD1. After removal of 3 bases from V and 3 bases from J, the junction contained 8 bases not matched to a gene. The CDR3 sequence is 15 residues long. The germline V gene encodes CDR1 KGHSH and CDR2 LQKENI. The CDR3 DNA reads as TGTGCCAGCTCACCGGTCCCCAGGGGGAACTACGAGCAGTACTTC. Translated: CASSPVPRGNYEQYF.

The chain couples TRBV28 to TRBJ2-7; 7 bases are shared with TRBD1. Looked up from germline, CDR1 is MDHEN and CDR2 is SYDVKM. V lost 5 bases and J lost 5; bases outside the gene matches: 12. The CDR3 is 15 amino acids. Here the CDR3 reads CASSIPTGLLHEQYF. CDR3 nucleotides: TGTGCCAGCAGTATCCCGACAGGGTTGCTACACGAGCAGTACTTC.

The chain combines TRBV7-2 with TRBJ2-3; D gene ambiguous. With 5 bases removed from V and 2 bases from J, the gap between germline ends came to 11 bases. The CDR3 totals 14 residues. Germline loops: CDR1 SGHTA, CDR2 FQGNSA. The CDR3 sequence: CASSPVLPTDTQYF. CDR3 in DNA: TGTGCCAGCAGCCCGGTATTACCCACAGATACGCAGTATTTT.

V and J are TRBV6-6 and TRBJ2-7; a possible D gene is TRBD2 (5 bases). CDR3 length: 14 residues. The V end lost 2 bases, the J end lost 1 base, and 9 bases lay between the germline ends. CDR1 and CDR2 (germline): MNHNY, SVGAGI (reference sequence). The CDR3 sequence is CASSYEGASYEQYF. CDR3 sequence (DNA): TGTGCCAGCAGTTACGAGGGCGCATCCTACGAGCAGTACTTC.

V is TRBV5-1 and J is TRBJ2-3, with 8 bases fitting TRBD2. Germline lookup yields CDR1 SGHRS and CDR2 YFSETQ. CDR3 length: 16 residues. Unmatched junction bases numbered 15, after V lost 4 bases and J lost 8 bases. CDR3 in DNA: TGCGCCAGCAGCCTAACTAGCGGAGGGAACCCATCTACGCAGTATTTT. It encodes CASSLTSGGNPSTQYF. The full variable domain, with the rest looked up from reference TRBV5-1 and TRBJ2-3, is KAGVTQTPRYLIKTRGQQVTLSCSPISGHRSVSWYQQTPGQGLQFLFEYFSETQRNKGNFPGRFSGRQFSNSRSEMNVSTLELGDSALYLCASSLTSGGNPSTQYFGPGTRLTVL.

With regard to this clone: The sample holds other DNA sequences that translate to the same CDR3. The chain joins TRBV7-9 to TRBJ1-2; 8 bases align to TRBD1. Losses at the gene ends were 4 bases for V and 4 bases for J; bases not matched to a gene: 2. The CDR3 extends over 13 amino acids. Germline loops: CDR1 SEHNR, CDR2 FQNEAQ (reference sequence). The CDR3 here is CASSSTGVYGYTF. CDR3 nucleotide sequence: TGTGCCAGCAGCTCGACAGGGGTCTATGGCTACACCTTC.

The V and J genes are TRBV7-9 and TRBJ2-5; 8 positions match TRBD2. J gave up 6 bases and V 5 bases, and 20 bases lay outside the gene matches. Germline values: CDR1 SEHNR, CDR2 FQNEAQ (reference sequence). The length of the CDR3 is 18 residues. The CDR3, as DNA: TGTGCCAGCAGCCGCCAGGGACTAGACGGTGGAATTGAAAAGACCCAGTACTTC. The encoded protein is CASSRQGLDGGIEKTQYF.

The chain uses TRBV7-9 and TRBJ2-1, with TRBD1 matching 12 bases. This CDR3 comprises 15 residues. In germline, CDR1 is SEHNR, CDR2 FQNEAQ (reference sequence). J gave up 9 bases and V 5 bases, and 8 bases lay outside the gene matches. The chain's CDR3 is CASSQGQGAAAEQFF. CDR3 sequence (DNA): TGTGCCAGCAGCCAGGGACAGGGGGCGGCGGCTGAGCAGTTCTTC.

V gene TRBV7-9 combines with J gene TRBJ1-4; 7 bases are shared with TRBD1. This CDR3 region has 15 residues. CDR1 and CDR2 from the germline V gene are SEHNR and FQNEAQ (reference sequence). V dropped 3 bases and J dropped 7; count of bases not matched to a gene: 8. For the CDR3, the DNA is TGTGCCAGCAGCTTGACAGGGCAACGGGTTGAAAAACTGTTTTTT. This codes for CASSLTGQRVEKLFF.

V gene TRBV5-4 combines with J gene TRBJ1-2; D call uncertain. Per the germline V gene, CDR1 is SGHNT and CDR2 is YYREEE (reference sequence). CDR3 length: 14 residues. With 4 bases removed from V and 3 bases from J, the gap between germline ends came to 13 bases. The CDR3 nucleotides read TGTGCCAGCAGCGTCCTCACGGAGGACTATGGCTACACCTTC. This translates into CASSVLTEDYGYTF. Drawing the rest from reference TRBV5-4 and TRBJ1-2, the complete variable domain is ETGVTQSPTHLIKTRGQQVTLRCSSQSGHNTVSWYQQALGQGPQFIFQYYREEENGRGNFPPRFSGLQFPNYSSELNVNALELDDSALYLCASSVLTEDYGYTFGSGTRLTVV.

This clone showed up just a few times. The chain couples TRBV4-1 to TRBJ2-7; 10 bases line up with TRBD2. After removal of 3 bases from V and 5 bases from J, the junction contained 4 bases not matched to a gene. Germline V gene sequence: CDR1 MGHRA, CDR2 YSYEKL. The CDR3 has 14 amino acids. CDR3 region: CASSHLAGADEQYF. DNA of the CDR3: TGCGCCAGCAGCCACCTAGCGGGAGCTGACGAGCAGTACTTC.

Only a few counts were recorded for this clone. The chain employs TRBV28 and TRBJ2-1; TRBD2 agrees at 9 bases. Germline V lookup: CDR1 MDHEN, CDR2 SYDVKM. V dropped 6 bases and J dropped 2; count of bases not matched to a gene: 8. The CDR3 is 16 amino acids. The DNA for the CDR3 is TGTGCCAGCAGCTCACCGACTAGCGGAACCTACAATGAGCAGTTCTTC. Its translation: CASSSPTSGTYNEQFF.

The chain is built from TRBV29-1 and TRBJ2-1; TRBD2 is a possible D gene (5 bases). The V gene lost 7 bases and the J gene lost 0 bases, with 16 bases spanning the gap. The CDR3 consists of 15 residues. The V gene's germline CDR1 is SQVTM and CDR2 ANQGSEA. CDR3 sequence: CSGYGRTASYNEQFF. The CDR3 DNA reads TGCAGCGGGTACGGTCGGACTGCCTCCTACAATGAGCAGTTCTTC.

This clone was counted a few times. The V and J genes are TRBV7-2 and TRBJ2-7; the D is unclear. Looked up from germline, CDR1 is SGHTA and CDR2 is FQGNSA. Trimming pared 0 bases from V and 7 bases from J, leaving 13 bases between. The length of the CDR3 is 14 residues. CDR3 sequence: CASSLALGLGEQYF. CDR3 sequence (DNA): TGTGCCAGCAGCTTAGCGCTAGGTCTGGGTGAGCAGTACTTC.

This clone was observed a handful of times. The CDR3 spells CASTDGVDSYEQYF. The DNA of the CDR3 is TGTGCCAGCACCGACGGGGTGGACAGCTACGAGCAGTACTTC. The chain joins TRBV28 to TRBJ2-7; TRBD1 is a possible D gene (6 bases). Trimming removed 7 bases at V and 3 bases at J, with 16 bases between. Germline V gene data show CDR1 as MDHEN and CDR2 as SYDVKM. This CDR3 region has 14 residues.

The chain uses TRBV19 and TRBJ2-1, with 10 bases lining up with TRBD2. The germline gives CDR1 LNHDA, CDR2 SQIVND (reference sequence). The CDR3 contains 12 residues. The CDR3 coding sequence is TGTTCGCCCAGCGGGAGGGCCAATGAGCAGTTCTTC. Its translation: CSPSGRANEQFF.